This T cell receptor (beta chain) was identified during a study of blood T cell repertoires in COVID-19. At the level of the study: Acute and convalescent COVID-19 specimens originated in the United States, Italy and Spain. PBMCs, B-cell-depleted T cells, or T cells provided the cDNA or gDNA that made up the material.

Looked up from germline, CDR1 is SEHNR and CDR2 is FQNEAQ (reference sequence). The CDR3 consists of 13 residues. Trimming took 0 bases from V and 1 from J, leaving 4 bases between them. Per the original data handling: Researchers report that nucleated cell counts were estimated from reference gene primer amplification. Sequencing was performed with immunoSEQ multiplex PCR; in TCRdb, only in-frame clones are kept and a portion is missing. V, J and clone size derive from that table, while D and trimming were established from the DNA sequence. The top ten clones hold roughly 8.7% of a sample with roughly 16,000 clones, about 81% of them seen once. In this sample, this clone turned up once.

J is TRBJ2-7 and V is TRBV7-9; D gene unclear. The clonotype was recovered from a man aged 60 to 69 with acute or convalescent COVID-19. The sample taken for sequencing was peripheral blood. CDR3 loop: CASSLAYSYEQYF. CDR3 coding DNA: TGTGCCAGCAGCTTAGCATATTCCTACGAGCAGTACTTC.